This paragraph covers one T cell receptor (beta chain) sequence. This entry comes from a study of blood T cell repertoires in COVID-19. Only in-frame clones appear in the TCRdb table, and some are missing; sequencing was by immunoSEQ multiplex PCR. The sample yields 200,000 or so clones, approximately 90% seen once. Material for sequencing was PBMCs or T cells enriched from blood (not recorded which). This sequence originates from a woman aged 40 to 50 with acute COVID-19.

The CDR3 DNA reads TGTGCCAGCAGTCGCGACCCATACAGGGGTAGCTCCTACGAGCAGTACTTC. Its protein is CASSRDPYRGSSYEQYF. The chain recombines TRBV6-6 with TRBJ2-7, with TRBD1 matching 7 bases. Per germline, CDR1 MNHNY and CDR2 SVGAGI (reference sequence). The CDR3 covers 17 residues. Trimming removed 5 bases from V and 0 bases from J; junction bases left unmatched: 13.